Described below is a single T cell receptor (beta chain) sequence and its context. With 3 bases removed from V and 2 bases from J, the gap between germline ends came to 12 bases. The V gene's germline CDR1 is SEHNR and CDR2 FQNEAQ (reference sequence). The CDR3 has 15 amino acids. These data originate in a study of blood T cell repertoires in COVID-19. Original analysis: Using reference gene primer amplification, nucleated cell counts were estimated. The repertoire was sequenced with immunoSEQ multiplex PCR; TCRdb's copy has only in-frame clones and lacks some. That table furnishes V, J and clone size, whereas the DNA furnished D and trimming. Of tens of thousands of clones in the sample, approximately 87% were seen once.

The rearrangement uses TRBV7-9 and TRBJ2-3, with a tentative D call TRBD2 (5 bases). Source material: peripheral blood. This TCR was recovered from a human donor in a cohort sampled during active COVID-19. CDR3 coding DNA: TGTGCCAGCAGCTTCCCGGGGAGTAACACAGATACGCAGTATTTT. The encoded protein is CASSFPGSNTDTQYF.